The rows below give T cell receptor beta chains drawn from one sample of a study of beta chain features in type 1 diabetes. Sequencing used immunoSEQ multiplex PCR; TCRdb keeps in-frame clones, though not all of them. This sample has approximately 250,000 clones, with 9.6% found just once. The sequenced material came from naive CD4+ T cells from blood. Receptors were obtained from a woman younger than 30 in good health. CDR3s include the opening cysteine and the closing phenylalanine or tryptophan. D genes are given only for firm matches. A row's size may be missing; if present it is once, few, many or a size class.

few,TRBV5-1,TRBJ1-3,.,CASSFGNSGNTIYF,TGCGCCAGCAGCTTCGGGAACTCTGGAAACACCATATATTTT
.,TRBV2,TRBJ2-3,TRBD1,CATNRDRGTDTQYF,TGTGCCACCAACCGGGACAGGGGCACAGATACGCAGTATTTT
.,TRBV9,TRBJ1-3,.,CASSVDTGAIYF,TGTGCCAGCAGCGTAGATACGGGGGCCATATATTTT
many,TRBV4-1,TRBJ2-5,TRBD2,CASSQDGRAWETQYF,TGCGCCAGCAGCCAAGACGGGAGGGCATGGGAGACCCAGTACTTC
few,TRBV30,TRBJ1-2,.,CAWSVMGAYGYTF,TGTGCCTGGAGTGTTATGGGGGCTTATGGCTACACCTTC
few,TRBV5-1,TRBJ2-7,.,CASSPVGGSSYEQYF,TGCGCCAGCAGTCCGGTAGGGGGAAGCTCCTACGAGCAGTACTTC
.,TRBV15,TRBJ2-5,TRBD2,CATRSSGGPQGETQYF,TGTGCCACCAGGAGTAGCGGGGGTCCTCAGGGGGAGACCCAGTACTTC
few,TRBV6-6,TRBJ2-1,TRBD1,CASSTRRAGGDNEQFF,TGTGCCAGCAGTACCCGCCGGGCAGGGGGTGACAATGAGCAGTTCTTC
.,TRBV6-5,TRBJ2-1,.,CASSLSGLLSYNEQFF,TGTGCCAGCAGTTTATCGGGACTTCTATCCTACAATGAGCAGTTCTTC
few,TRBV5-1,TRBJ1-1,.,CASSKRTENTEAFF,TGCGCCAGCAGCAAGAGGACAGAGAACACTGAAGCTTTCTTT
.,TRBV30,TRBJ2-7,.,CAWSIQSGPYEQYF,TGTGCCTGGAGCATTCAGAGCGGGCCTTACGAGCAGTACTTC
few,TRBV18,TRBJ2-7,TRBD1,CASSPDRGNYEQYF,TGTGCCAGCTCGCCGGACAGGGGGAATTACGAGCAGTACTTC
few,TRBV5-1,TRBJ2-6,.,CASSLDRRSGANVLTF,TGCGCCAGCAGCTTGGACAGGAGATCTGGGGCCAACGTCCTGACTTTC
few,TRBV7-9,TRBJ2-3,TRBD1,CASSLIGQGRTDTQYF,TGTGCCAGCAGCCTGATAGGACAGGGCCGCACAGATACGCAGTATTTT
.,TRBV6-5,TRBJ2-2,TRBD1,CAIANDRATGELFF,TGTGCCATCGCGAATGACAGGGCCACCGGGGAGCTGTTTTTT
many,TRBV29-1,TRBJ2-7,TRBD1,CSVGTGVPGEQYF,TGCAGCGTTGGGACAGGGGTCCCCGGCGAGCAGTACTTC
few,TRBV4-2,TRBJ2-7,TRBD2,CASSERERSNEQYF,TGTGCCAGCAGCGAGCGGGAGAGAAGCAACGAGCAGTACTTC
.,TRBV28,TRBJ1-6,.,CASSSRAKPDRRPLHF,TGTGCCAGCAGTTCCCGTGCGAAACCTGACAGGCGGCCCCTCCACTTT
.,TRBV5-1,TRBJ2-4,.,CASSPGLGGGIQYF,TGCGCCAGCAGCCCAGGACTGGGAGGGGGCATTCAGTACTTC
few,TRBV19,TRBJ2-7,.,CASSIAGSEQYF,TGTGCCAGTAGTATAGCGGGAAGCGAGCAGTACTTC
few,TRBV5-1,TRBJ1-1,.,CASSLEQFTEAFF,TGCGCCAGCAGCTTGGAACAGTTCACTGAAGCTTTCTTT
.,TRBV10-3,TRBJ2-1,TRBD2,CAIKGGGEFNEQFF,TGTGCCATCAAGGGCGGGGGGGAATTCAATGAGCAGTTCTTC
few,TRBV28,TRBJ2-7,TRBD2,CASSPLAGAQYEQYF,TGTGCCAGCAGTCCCCTAGCGGGAGCCCAATACGAGCAGTACTTC
.,TRBV7-2,TRBJ2-7,.,CASSLDRNEQYF,TGTGCCAGCAGCTTAGACAGAAACGAGCAGTACTTC
many,TRBV30,TRBJ2-7,.,CAWRQGTYEQYF,TGTGCCTGGAGACAGGGAACCTACGAGCAGTACTTC
.,TRBV27,TRBJ1-6,.,CASRRSSSYNSPLHF,TGTGCCAGCCGCCGGTCGAGCTCCTATAATTCACCCCTCCACTTT
.,TRBV11-2,TRBJ2-3,.,CASSLAAGSSGRKQYF,TGTGCCAGCAGCTTGGCAGCAGGAAGTAGCGGTAGAAAGCAGTATTTT
few,TRBV5-1,TRBJ1-2,.,CASSLVAGESYGYTF,TGCGCCAGCAGCTTGGTTGCGGGGGAAAGCTATGGCTACACCTTC
few,TRBV6-4,TRBJ2-3,TRBD2,CASRTSGGLVTDTQYF,TGTGCCAGCCGGACTAGCGGGGGCCTGGTCACAGATACGCAGTATTTT
many,TRBV23-1,TRBJ1-5,.,CASSHPDRRSNQPQHF,TGCGCCAGCAGTCACCCCGACAGGCGGAGCAATCAGCCCCAGCATTTT
few,TRBV11-2,TRBJ2-3,TRBD2,CASSHEPSGSRTDTQYF,TGTGCCAGCAGCCACGAGCCTAGCGGGAGTCGCACAGATACGCAGTATTTT
.,TRBV6-6,TRBJ1-2,TRBD1,CASSTTGEADYGYTF,TGTGCCAGCAGTACTACAGGGGAGGCGGACTATGGCTACACCTTC
few,TRBV7-9,TRBJ1-4,.,CASSRTEEKLFF,TGTGCCAGCAGCCGGACAGAAGAAAAACTGTTTTTT
few,TRBV5-5,TRBJ2-1,.,CASSFRDTYNEQFF,TGTGCCAGCAGCTTCCGGGACACCTACAATGAGCAGTTCTTC
.,TRBV11-2,TRBJ2-7,TRBD2,CASSPFGSGRGHEQYF,TGTGCCAGCAGCCCTTTCGGTAGCGGGAGAGGTCACGAGCAGTACTTC
few,TRBV5-1,TRBJ2-7,.,CASSASSSYEQYF,TGCGCCAGCAGTGCGTCGTCCTCCTACGAGCAGTACTTC
many,TRBV30,TRBJ2-3,.,CAWSVSLDTQYF,TGTGCCTGGAGTGTAAGCTTAGATACGCAGTATTTT
few,TRBV30,TRBJ1-1,.,CAWRVGGKNTEAFF,TGTGCCTGGAGGGTAGGGGGAAAGAACACTGAAGCTTTCTTT
.,TRBV11-2,TRBJ2-7,.,CASRPYRAAVGYEQYF,TGTGCCAGCAGACCATACAGGGCGGCTGTTGGCTACGAGCAGTACTTC
few,TRBV5-4,TRBJ1-1,.,CASSPGGVSEAFF,TGTGCCAGCAGCCCCGGGGGGGTGAGTGAAGCTTTCTTT
few,TRBV28,TRBJ2-7,.,CASSSHRRVLREQYF,TGTGCCAGCAGTTCTCATAGACGGGTACTACGGGAGCAGTACTTC
.,TRBV7-9,TRBJ2-1,.,CASSLGTSNEQFF,TGTGCCAGCAGCTTAGGCACGAGCAATGAGCAGTTCTTC
.,TRBV7-9,TRBJ2-1,TRBD2,CASSSLGLASDEQFF,TGTGCCAGCAGCTCACTAGGACTAGCCTCCGATGAGCAGTTCTTC
few,TRBV30,TRBJ1-1,.,CAWSVHRATEAFF,TGTGCCTGGAGTGTACACAGGGCCACTGAAGCTTTCTTT
many,TRBV30,TRBJ2-3,TRBD2,CAWSPGGGGDTQYF,TGTGCCTGGAGTCCTGGGGGGGGTGGAGATACGCAGTATTTT
few,TRBV20-1,TRBJ1-4,.,CSALRSEKLFF,TGCAGTGCTCTAAGATCGGAAAAACTGTTTTTT
.,TRBV30,TRBJ2-1,.,CAWSVSRGTYNEQFF,TGTGCCTGGAGTGTATCGCGCGGGACGTACAATGAGCAGTTCTTC
few,TRBV4-1,TRBJ2-5,TRBD2,CASSRTGTSGSITQYF,TGCGCCAGCAGCCGCACCGGGACTAGCGGGAGCATAACCCAGTACTTC
.,TRBV19,TRBJ2-2,.,CASSPSRANTGELFF,TGTGCCAGTAGTCCGTCGCGCGCGAACACCGGGGAGCTGTTTTTT